This TCR beta chain was observed in a study of shared clonotypes between healthy human individuals. On the study more broadly: A few men and two women, aged 18 to 49, were donors. CD4 naive cells filled three plates per donor, CD4 memory three, CD8 naive two and CD8 memory one.

CDR3 length equals 17 residues. CDR1 is SEHNR and CDR2 is FQNEAQ in the germline V gene (reference sequence). The ends lost 5 bases at V and 0 bases at J; junction bases unmatched: 9. The repertoire was sequenced with immunoSEQ multiplex PCR; TCRdb's copy has only in-frame clones and lacks some. The data contain fewer than 800,000 clones, about 90% of them singletons. The study's findings and limits: Among non-shared clonotypes, generation probabilities were lower than among those shared by all four donors. Naive subsets typically showed greater estimated richness than memory subsets.

About this clone: Its target is not known.

CD45RO-negative, CCR7-selected cells formed the naive CD8 fraction, which excluded terminally differentiated effector memory CD45RA+ cells. The material sequenced was naive CD8+ T cells sorted from blood. The clonotype originates from a man aged 25 to 45 in good health. The rearrangement links TRBV7-9 to TRBJ2-7; 11 bases match TRBD1. CDR3 region: CASSLGQGGLSSYEQYF. CDR3 in DNA: TGTGCCAGCAGCCTGGGACAGGGGGGCTTGAGCTCCTACGAGCAGTACTTC.